This T cell receptor beta chain was found in a study of OX40 agonist ivuxolimab in advanced cancers. Across the whole study: Patients received ivuxolimab, an agonistic anti-OX40 (CD134) antibody. Partial responses were achieved by three patients: one hepatocellular carcinoma, two cutaneous melanoma. Findings of the study overall: Undetermined was the antigen specificity of the expanded peripheral T cells. Clonal expansion in partial responders at 0.1-3.0 mg/kg ranked among the lowest.

Sequenced by immunoSEQ multiplex PCR; TCRdb stores in-frame clones only, minus some. Here the sample spans tens of thousands of clones, around 86% being singletons. The CDR3 has 15 amino acids. V was trimmed by 6 bases and J by 14 bases, leaving 23 bases between them. CDR1 is SEHNR and CDR2 is FQNEAQ in the germline V gene (reference sequence). Concerning this clone: Its antigen is undetermined.

Sample: CD4+ or CD8+ T cells sorted from blood, taken in a trial of the OX40 agonist ivuxolimab. This clonotype was obtained from an adult with an advanced solid tumor such as melanoma, head and neck, liver or kidney cancer. This chain connects TRBV7-9 to TRBJ1-6; D is perhaps TRBD1 (6 bases). Written as DNA, the CDR3 is TGTGCCAGCAGTATAGGGTCTTCTGGACAGATATCCCTCCACTTT. This codes for CASSIGSSGQISLHF.